This T cell receptor (beta chain) derives from a study of cytomegalovirus exposure and HLA in healthy donors. This clone was counted once. The V gene lost 0 bases and the J gene lost 3 bases, with 15 bases spanning the gap. In germline, CDR1 is SGHRS, CDR2 YFSETQ. The CDR3 is 16 amino acids. Vbeta (60) and Jbeta (13) primers were used in the PCR. The repertoire was sequenced with immunoSEQ multiplex PCR; TCRdb's copy has only in-frame clones and lacks some. The sample yields approximately 80,000 clones, 63% seen once. This clonotype was sampled from a woman in her 40s in good health and CMV-seropositive. The chain employs TRBV5-1 and TRBJ1-1; TRBD1 is a possible D gene (5 bases). Specimen: PBMCs. The CDR3 spells CASSLAGRVGDTEAFF. Here the CDR3 DNA reads TGCGCCAGCAGCTTGGCCGGCAGGGTTGGGGACACTGAAGCTTTCTTT.